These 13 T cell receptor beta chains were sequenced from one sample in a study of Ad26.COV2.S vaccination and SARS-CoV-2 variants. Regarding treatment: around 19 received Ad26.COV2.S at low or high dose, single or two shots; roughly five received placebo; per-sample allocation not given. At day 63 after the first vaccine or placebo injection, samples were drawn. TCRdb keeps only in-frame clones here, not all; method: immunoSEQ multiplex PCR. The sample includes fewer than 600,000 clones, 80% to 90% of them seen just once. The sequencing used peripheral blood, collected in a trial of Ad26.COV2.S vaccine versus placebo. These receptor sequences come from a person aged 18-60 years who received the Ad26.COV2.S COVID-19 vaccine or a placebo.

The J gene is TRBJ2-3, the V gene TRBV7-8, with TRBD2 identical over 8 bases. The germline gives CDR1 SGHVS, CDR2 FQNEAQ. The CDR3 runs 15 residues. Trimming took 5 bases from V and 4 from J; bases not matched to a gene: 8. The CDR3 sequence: CASSHSGGRADTQYF. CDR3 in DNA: TGTGCCAGCAGCCACTCGGGGGGGAGGGCAGATACGCAGTATTTT.

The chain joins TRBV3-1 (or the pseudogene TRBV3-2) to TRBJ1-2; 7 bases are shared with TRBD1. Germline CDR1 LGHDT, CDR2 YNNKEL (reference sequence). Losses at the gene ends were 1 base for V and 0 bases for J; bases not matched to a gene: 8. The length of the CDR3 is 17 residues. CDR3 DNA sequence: TGTGCCAGCAGCCAAGTTTTAGAGACAGGGACTAACTATGGCTACACCTTC. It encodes CASSQVLETGTNYGYTF.

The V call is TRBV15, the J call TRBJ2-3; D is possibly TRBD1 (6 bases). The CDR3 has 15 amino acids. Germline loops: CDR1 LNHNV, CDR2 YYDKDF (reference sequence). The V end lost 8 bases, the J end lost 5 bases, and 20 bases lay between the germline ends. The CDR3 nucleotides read TGTGCCACCGCAATAAATGGGGGCCGAGGAGATACGCAGTATTTT. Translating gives CATAINGGRGDTQYF.

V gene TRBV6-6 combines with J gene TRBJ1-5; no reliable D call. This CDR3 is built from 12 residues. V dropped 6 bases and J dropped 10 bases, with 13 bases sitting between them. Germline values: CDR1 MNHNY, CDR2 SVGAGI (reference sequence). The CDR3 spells CASSFERAPQHF. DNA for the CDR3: TGTGCCAGCAGCTTCGAACGGGCACCCCAGCATTTT.

The chain's CDR3 is CASSDGRLGYTF. The CDR3, as DNA: TGTGCCAGCAGTGACGGCAGGTTGGGCTACACCTTC. This chain uses TRBV6-4 with TRBJ1-2; no definite D call. This CDR3 has 12 amino acids. Germline CDR1 and CDR2: MRHNA and SNTAGT. The V and J ends lost 2 bases and 8 bases respectively, with 9 bases between them.

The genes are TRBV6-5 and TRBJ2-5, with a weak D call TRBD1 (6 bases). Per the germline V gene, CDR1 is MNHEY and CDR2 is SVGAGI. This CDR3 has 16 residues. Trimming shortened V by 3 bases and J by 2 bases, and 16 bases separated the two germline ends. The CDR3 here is CASSYVSGEIQETQYF. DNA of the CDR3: TGTGCCAGCAGTTATGTGTCAGGGGAAATACAAGAGACCCAGTACTTC.

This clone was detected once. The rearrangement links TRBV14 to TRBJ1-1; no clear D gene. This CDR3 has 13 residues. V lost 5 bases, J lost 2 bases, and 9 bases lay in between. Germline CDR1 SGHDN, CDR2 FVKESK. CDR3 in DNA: TGTGCCAGCAGCGTGACAACTAACACTGAAGCTTTCTTT. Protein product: CASSVTTNTEAFF.

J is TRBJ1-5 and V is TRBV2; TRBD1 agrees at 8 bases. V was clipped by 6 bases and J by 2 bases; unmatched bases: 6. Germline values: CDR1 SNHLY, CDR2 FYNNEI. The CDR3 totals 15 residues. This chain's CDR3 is CASRGGQGGNQPQHF. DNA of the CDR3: TGTGCCAGCAGGGGTGGACAGGGCGGCAATCAGCCCCAGCATTTT.

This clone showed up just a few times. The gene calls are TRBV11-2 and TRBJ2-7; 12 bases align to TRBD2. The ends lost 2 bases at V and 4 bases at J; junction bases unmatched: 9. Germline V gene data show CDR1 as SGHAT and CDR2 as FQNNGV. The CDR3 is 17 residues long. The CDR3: CASSLIRRLAGGYEQYF. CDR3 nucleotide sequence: TGTGCCAGCAGCTTAATCCGGCGGCTAGCGGGAGGGTACGAGCAGTACTTC.

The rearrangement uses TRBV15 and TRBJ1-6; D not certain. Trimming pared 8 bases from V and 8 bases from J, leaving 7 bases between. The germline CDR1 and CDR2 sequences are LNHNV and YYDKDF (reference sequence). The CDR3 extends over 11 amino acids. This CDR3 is CATGRDSPLHF. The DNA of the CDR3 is TGTGCCACCGGGCGGGATTCACCCCTCCACTTT.

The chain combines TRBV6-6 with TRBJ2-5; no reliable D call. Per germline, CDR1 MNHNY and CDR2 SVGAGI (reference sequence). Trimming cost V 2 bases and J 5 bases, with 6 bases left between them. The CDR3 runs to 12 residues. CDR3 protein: CASSYPGETQYF. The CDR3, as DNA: TGTGCCAGCAGTTACCCCGGGGAGACCCAGTACTTC.

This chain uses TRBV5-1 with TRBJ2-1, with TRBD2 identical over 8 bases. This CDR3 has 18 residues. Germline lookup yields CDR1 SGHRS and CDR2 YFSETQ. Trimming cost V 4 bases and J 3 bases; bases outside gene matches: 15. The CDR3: CASSPGLAGAGIYNEQFF. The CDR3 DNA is TGCGCCAGCAGCCCCGGACTAGCTGGCGCCGGCATCTACAATGAGCAGTTCTTC. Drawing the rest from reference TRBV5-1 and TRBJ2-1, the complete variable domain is KAGVTQTPRYLIKTRGQQVTLSCSPISGHRSVSWYQQTPGQGLQFLFEYFSETQRNKGNFPGRFSGRQFSNSRSEMNVSTLELGDSALYLCASSPGLAGAGIYNEQFFGPGTRLTVL.

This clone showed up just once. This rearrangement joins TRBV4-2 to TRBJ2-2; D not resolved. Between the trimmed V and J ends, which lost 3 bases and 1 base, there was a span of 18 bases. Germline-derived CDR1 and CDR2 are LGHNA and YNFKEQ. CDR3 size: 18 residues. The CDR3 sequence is CASSHPTQRIRNTGELFF. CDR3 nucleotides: TGTGCCAGCAGCCACCCCACACAGAGGATAAGGAACACCGGGGAGCTGTTTTTT.